One and the same sample provided the 13 T cell receptor beta chains below, sequenced in a study of CD8 T cells in ankylosing spondylitis (dated by TCRdb to the late 2010s). No cognate antigen is known for these TCRs. Library preparation was by 5' RACE. Sequencing instrument: Illumina HiSeq 2500. TCRdb trimmed public reads at Q25 via fastp, called clones via MiXCR and kept in-frame beta chains. Duplicate CDR3 protein sequences are folded into a single record with the most common DNA and genes. Within this sample are about 450,000 distinct CDR3 sequences, with about 25% of them counted one time only. The leading ten clones occupy about 0.92% of the sample. Overall results and qualifications from the work: Blood from ankylosing spondylitis patients appeared to be characterized by a TCR beta motif composed of about eight highly homologous amino acid variants.

The sequencing sample was made of blood, either unsorted or a sorted T cell fraction (not recorded which). The receptor source for this set is a male donor with ankylosing spondylitis.

This clonotype was seen at least ten times. The chain couples TRBV12-3 or TRBV12-4 to TRBJ1-1, with a weak D call TRBD1 (6 bases). V shed 9 bases and J shed 1 base, with 15 bases lying between them. The CDR3 is made up of 14 amino acids. CDR3 in amino acids: CASSRGQGNTEAFF. Here the CDR3 DNA reads TGTGCCAGTTCCCGGGGGCAGGGGAACACTGAAGCTTTCTTT.

The chain couples TRBV14 to TRBJ1-2, with 7 bases matching TRBD1. Germline V gene lookup returns CDR1 SGHDN and CDR2 FVKESK. This CDR3 has 14 amino acids. V was clipped by 0 bases and J by 4 bases; unmatched bases: 2. Here the CDR3 reads CASSQDWDSYGYTF. In DNA, the CDR3 is TGTGCCAGCAGCCAAGATTGGGACAGCTATGGCTACACCTTC.

This clonotype turned up a few times. The chain joins TRBV7-9 to TRBJ1-4; 7 bases map to TRBD1. The germline V gene encodes CDR1 SEHNR and CDR2 FQNEAQ (reference sequence). The ends lost 6 bases at V and 6 bases at J; junction bases unmatched: 10. The CDR3 is 15 amino acids. The CDR3 nucleotides read TGTGCCAGCAGACCACGGACAGGAAATTATGAAAAACTGTTTTTT. Amino acid sequence: CASRPRTGNYEKLFF.

The rearrangement uses TRBV20-1 and TRBJ2-7; possible D gene TRBD2, 6 bases. This CDR3 region has 15 residues. Germline V gene lookup returns CDR1 DFQATT and CDR2 SNEGSKA (reference sequence). The ends were cut back, 4 bases at V and 1 base at J, with 17 bases in the middle. The CDR3: CSANSGTSQSYEQYF. The CDR3 nucleotides read TGCAGTGCTAACTCCGGGACTTCCCAATCCTACGAGCAGTACTTC.

This chain uses TRBV15 with TRBJ1-5; D is unresolved. V was clipped by 6 bases and J by 1 base, with 16 bases between them. Germline CDR1 and CDR2: LNHNV and YYDKDF (reference sequence). The CDR3 spans 16 residues. The CDR3 region has the DNA TGTGCCACCAGGGCCCTCCGGGCTAGCAGCAATCAGCCCCAGCATTTT. Its protein product is CATRALRASSNQPQHF.

This clonotype was seen more than once but under ten times. The chain combines TRBV21-1 with TRBJ2-1; the table names TRBD2, a call not compared with the DNA. TRBV21-1 is annotated as a pseudogene. The CDR3 spans 15 residues. CDR3 residues: CATPQASGRVHEQFF. In DNA form, the CDR3 reads TGTGCCACCCCACAGGCTAGCGGGAGGGTCCATGAGCAGTTCTTC.

This clonotype has just a few counts. The rearrangement joins TRBV12-3 or TRBV12-4 to TRBJ1-3; TRBD1 is a possible D gene (5 bases). The V and J ends lost 4 bases and 0 bases respectively, with 13 bases between them. The CDR3 extends over 16 amino acids. CDR3 residues: CASSSGTASSGNTIYF. CDR3 sequence (DNA): TGTGCCAGCAGTTCTGGGACGGCGAGCTCTGGAAACACCATATATTTT.

The genes are TRBV24-1 and TRBJ2-3; D gene unclear. Germline V gene sequence: CDR1 KGHDR, CDR2 SFDVKD. This CDR3 comprises 11 residues. V lost 7 bases and J lost 1, with 2 bases in between. The DNA of the CDR3 is TGTGCCACCAGGGGCACAGATACGCAGTATTTT. Its translation is CATRGTDTQYF.

This clonotype showed up just a few times. V usage is TRBV29-1 and J usage is TRBJ1-1, with TRBD1 matching 8 bases. The CDR3 totals 15 residues. The germline CDR1 and CDR2 sequences are SQVTM and ANQGSEA. The V gene end was trimmed by 7 bases and the J gene end by 0 bases; junction bases not matched to a gene: 10. The CDR3 loop is CSARRDRNMNTEAFF. The DNA for the CDR3 is TGCAGCGCCCGCCGGGACAGGAACATGAACACTGAAGCTTTCTTT.

V and J are TRBV7-9 and TRBJ1-1, with TRBD1 identical over 7 bases. The trim removed 5 bases at V and 3 bases at J, leaving 6 bases unmatched. CDR1 SEHNR and CDR2 FQNEAQ come from the germline V gene (reference sequence). The CDR3 has 14 residues. CDR3 loop: CASSPSDRDTEAFF. The DNA of the CDR3 is TGTGCCAGCAGCCCCTCCGACAGGGACACTGAAGCTTTCTTT.

There are a few counts of this clonotype. The chain recombines TRBV20-1 with TRBJ2-4; 10 bases map to TRBD1. V shed 3 bases, J shed 1 base, and the junction held 18 bases outside the gene matches. Germline CDR1 reads DFQATT; CDR2 reads SNEGSKA (reference sequence). The CDR3 has 20 amino acids. The CDR3 DNA is TGCAGTGCTAGTTTAGTGCCGGGACAGGGGAGATTTCTGGCCAAAAACATTCAGTACTTC. Protein sequence: CSASLVPGQGRFLAKNIQYF.

V usage is TRBV5-5 and J usage is TRBJ2-7; D unresolved. This CDR3 is built from 12 residues. Trimming stripped 7 bases from V and 0 bases from J, with 8 bases between. CDR1 SGHKS and CDR2 YYEKEE come from the germline V gene (reference sequence). This CDR3 is CASALSSYEQYF. CDR3 in DNA: TGTGCCAGCGCTCTGAGCTCCTACGAGCAGTACTTC.

The J gene is TRBJ1-4, the V gene TRBV7-9; 12 bases are a match to TRBD1. Germline CDR1 SEHNR, CDR2 FQNEAQ (reference sequence). The V gene end was trimmed by 3 bases and the J gene end by 8 bases; junction bases not matched to a gene: 7. The length of the CDR3 is 16 residues. CDR3 DNA: TGTGCCAGCAGCTTGGGGACAGGGGGCTTCCGGGAAAAACTGTTTTTT. Its protein is CASSLGTGGFREKLFF.